These T cell receptor beta chains were read from a single sample in a study of cytomegalovirus exposure and HLA in healthy donors. The protocol was immunoSEQ multiplex PCR, while the TCRdb copy is restricted to in-frame clones and leaves out a portion. The sample carries 150,000 to 200,000 clones, less than 90% recorded once. What was sequenced was PBMCs. All receptors come from a young woman in good health and CMV-seronegative. The conserved cysteine and the conserved F or W are not part of the CDR3 here. Fields, in order: J gene, V gene, CDR3 protein.

J: TRBJ2-7; V: TRBV28; CDR3: ASSPRDRAYEQY
J: TRBJ2-1; V: TRBV18; CDR3: ASSPPGTRESSEQF
J: TRBJ2-3; V: TRBV7-3; CDR3: ASSLGRSKSTDTQY
J: TRBJ2-1; V: TRBV5-1; CDR3: ASSLKRTGHIYNEQF
J: TRBJ1-4; V: TRBV6-5; CDR3: ASSYLTGTRGKLF
J: TRBJ2-1; V: TRBV6-1; CDR3: ASSEGGHNEQF
J: TRBJ2-3; V: TRBV29-1; CDR3: SVDLFYTDTQY
J: TRBJ1-1; V: TRBV5-1; CDR3: ASNHLGRRGGTEAF
J: TRBJ2-4; V: TRBV19; CDR3: ASSPPRTGKRYIQY
J: TRBJ1-6; V: TRBV6-5; CDR3: ASSYGPLRSPLH
J: TRBJ2-7; V: TRBV5-5; CDR3: ASRTSGEQY
J: TRBJ1-2; V: TRBV11-1; CDR3: ASSLGAADVYGYT
J: .; V: TRBV7-2; CDR3: ASSPPDMVYEQY
J: TRBJ1-2; V: TRBV11-2; CDR3: ASSLDQPGIYGYT
J: TRBJ2-7; V: TRBV19; CDR3: ASSLLAGPSYEQY
J: TRBJ1-4; V: TRBV5-1; CDR3: ASSSGGAQDEKLF
J: TRBJ1-2; V: TRBV28; CDR3: ASSLARVSGYT
J: TRBJ1-4; V: TRBV5-8; CDR3: ASSAGQTTNEKLF
J: TRBJ1-4; V: TRBV28; CDR3: ALGTATNEKLF
J: TRBJ2-7; V: TRBV6-1; CDR3: ASRLGGSSYEQY
J: TRBJ2-7; V: TRBV6-5; CDR3: ASSQPGQGSEQY